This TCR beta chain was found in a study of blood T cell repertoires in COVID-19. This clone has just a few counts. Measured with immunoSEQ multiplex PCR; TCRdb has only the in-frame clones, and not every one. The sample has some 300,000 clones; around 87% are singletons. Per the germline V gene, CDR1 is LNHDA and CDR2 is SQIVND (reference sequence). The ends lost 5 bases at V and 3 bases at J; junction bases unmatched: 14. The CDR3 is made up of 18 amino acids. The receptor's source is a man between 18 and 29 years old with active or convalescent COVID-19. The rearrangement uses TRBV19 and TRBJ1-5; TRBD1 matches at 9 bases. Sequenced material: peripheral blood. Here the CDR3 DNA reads TGTGCCAGTAGTTTCACCTCCCTTGGGGACAGGGTCAATCAGCCCCAGCATTTT. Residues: CASSFTSLGDRVNQPQHF.